This TCR beta chain was sequenced for a study of T cell repertoires in cytomegalovirus infection. Across the study: Both a matching HLA type and CMV infection were indicated by public TCR beta signatures. General study points: HLA-C-restricted CMV-specific TCR beta clonotypes prevailed in the ex vivo response. The cumulative frequency of public TCR beta families identified carriers of CMV plus the relevant HLA.

Details on this clonotype: What it binds is unknown.

V lost 4 bases and J 7 bases, leaving 14 bases between the germline ends. CDR1 SGHRS and CDR2 YFSETQ come from the germline V gene. The CDR3 loop spans 13 amino acids. TCRdb called the reads again in MiXCR, with one record for every CDR3 protein. This sample has approximately 730,000 distinct CDR3 sequences; approximately 32% occur once, and the top ten carry about an eighth. The sequence was obtained from a human donor in good health (CMV status not recorded). Some clones in this sample may be carry-over from other donors' samples. The genes are TRBV5-1 and TRBJ1-1; tentative D call: TRBD1 (5 bases). This specimen was cultured CD8+ T cells from PBMCs, taken from culture after CMV antigen stimulation. CDR3 amino acids: CASSPSDSFEAFF. The CDR3 region has the DNA TGCGCCAGCAGCCCTTCCGACAGTTTTGAAGCTTTCTTT.